These 21 T cell receptor beta chains share one sample of origin, sequenced in a study of cytomegalovirus exposure and HLA in healthy donors. 60 Vbeta and 13 Jbeta primers were used in PCR. TCRdb's copy holds only in-frame clones and misses some; the assay was immunoSEQ multiplex PCR. The sample consists of under 200,000 clones, roughly 80% of them appearing once. Sequencing was carried out using PBMCs. These receptors were collected from a man aged 18 to 30 in good health and CMV-seropositive.

This chain links TRBV14 with TRBJ2-7; TRBD1 agrees at 8 bases. With V trimmed by 2 bases and J by 3 bases, 3 bases remained unmatched. The CDR3 sequence is 14 residues long. From germline, CDR1 is SGHDN and CDR2 FVKESK. The CDR3 DNA reads as TGTGCCAGCAGCCAACCCGGACAGGGCTACGAGCAGTACTTC. This translates into CASSQPGQGYEQYF.

The rearrangement joins TRBV5-1 to TRBJ1-2, with a tentative D call TRBD1 (6 bases). The CDR3 consists of 14 residues. Germline V gene sequence: CDR1 SGHRS, CDR2 YFSETQ. Trimming removed 2 bases at V and 6 bases at J, with 14 bases between. The CDR3 sequence: CASSLPGTFNGYTF. The CDR3, as DNA: TGCGCCAGCAGCTTACCCGGGACATTTAATGGCTACACCTTC.

This clone was counted once. The CDR3 loop reads CASSSTQLAGGPHEQFF. For the CDR3, the DNA is TGTGCCAGCAGCTCCACCCAATTAGCGGGGGGGCCGCATGAGCAGTTCTTC. This chain uses TRBV7-8 with TRBJ2-1; TRBD2 agrees at 11 bases. There are 17 residues in the CDR3. Per germline, CDR1 SGHVS and CDR2 FQNEAQ. V lost 4 bases, J lost 8 bases, and 13 bases stayed unmatched.

This chain joins TRBV20-1 and TRBJ2-7, with D unclear. CDR3 size: 11 residues. The germline V gene has CDR1 DFQATT and CDR2 SNEGSKA (reference sequence). V was pared by 5 bases and J by 3 bases, with 8 bases between. CDR3 amino acids: CSAWSSYEQYF. The CDR3 coding sequence is TGCAGTGCTTGGTCGAGCTACGAGCAGTACTTC.

The chain links TRBV28 to TRBJ1-5; 8 nucleotides line up with TRBD1. The CDR3 is 15 residues long. The junction had 5 bases not matched to a gene; V was cut back by 5 bases and J by 2 bases. Per the germline V gene, CDR1 is MDHEN and CDR2 is SYDVKM. CDR3 sequence: CASSPPTGGNQPQHF. The CDR3 nucleotides are TGTGCCAGCAGTCCCCCGACAGGGGGCAATCAGCCCCAGCATTTT.

The chain links TRBV7-9 to TRBJ2-3; 12 nucleotides align to TRBD2. CDR1 and CDR2 from the germline V gene are SEHNR and FQNEAQ (reference sequence). The V gene end was trimmed by 5 bases and the J gene end by 5 bases; junction bases not matched to a gene: 14. The CDR3 totals 18 residues. The CDR3 DNA reads as TGTGCCAGCAGCACCCCCGGCACTAGCGGGAGGCCCATAGATACGCAGTATTTT. Translated, it gives CASSTPGTSGRPIDTQYF.

The chain combines TRBV10-3 with TRBJ2-3; TRBD2 agrees at 8 bases. V lost 3 bases to trimming and J lost 2 bases; unmatched junction nucleotides: 7. CDR3 length equals 16 residues. In germline, CDR1 is ENHRY, CDR2 SYGVKD. CDR3 coding DNA: TGTGCCATCAGTGAAAGGAGCGGGGGTTACACAGATACGCAGTATTTT. It yields the protein CAISERSGGYTDTQYF.

This sequence joins TRBV6-4 and TRBJ1-5, with 8 bases fitting TRBD1. CDR3 length equals 17 residues. The V segment lost 2 bases and the J segment 5 bases; nucleotides outside the gene matches: 11. Germline V gene lookup returns CDR1 MRHNA and CDR2 SNTAGT. The CDR3 bases are TGTGCCAGCAGTGACCTGCCTCTGGCGACAGGGGATCAGCCCCAGCATTTT. It is translated as CASSDLPLATGDQPQHF.

Remarks on this clone: At one boundary the junction diverges from the germline segment, which might be a read error. The chain combines TRBV5-1 with TRBJ2-3; D is perhaps TRBD2 (5 bases). This CDR3 region has 15 residues. In germline, CDR1 is SGHRS, CDR2 YFSETQ. The CDR3 region is CASSLDEGDTDTQYF. CDR3 nucleotide sequence: TGCGCCAGCAGTTTGGACGAGGGTGACACAGATACGCAGTATTTT.

Comment on this clone: In the same sample, other DNA sequences code for this CDR3. The chain joins TRBV5-1 to TRBJ2-3; D is ambiguous. The V end was cut by 3 bases, the J end by 3 bases, with 8 bases between. Germline V lookup: CDR1 SGHRS, CDR2 YFSETQ. The CDR3 totals 13 residues. The CDR3 DNA is TGCGCCAGCAGCTCTCCCTCTACAGATACGCAGTATTTT. Encoded protein: CASSSPSTDTQYF. Combining the CDR3 with reference TRBV5-1 and TRBJ2-3 gives the whole variable domain KAGVTQTPRYLIKTRGQQVTLSCSPISGHRSVSWYQQTPGQGLQFLFEYFSETQRNKGNFPGRFSGRQFSNSRSEMNVSTLELGDSALYLCASSSPSTDTQYFGPGTRLTVL.

This clone showed up just a few times. V is TRBV14 and J is TRBJ1-1; TRBD1 aligns across 7 bases. V lost 4 bases, J lost 3 bases, and 11 bases stayed unmatched. This CDR3 is built from 16 residues. Germline CDR1 SGHDN, CDR2 FVKESK. The CDR3 spells CASSPWTGRGDTEAFF. DNA for the CDR3: TGTGCCAGCAGCCCCTGGACAGGTAGGGGGGACACTGAAGCTTTCTTT.

V usage is TRBV6-4 and J usage is TRBJ2-1; TRBD1 might be the D (5 bases). Trimming cost V 6 bases and J 9 bases, with 12 bases left between them. CDR1 and CDR2 from the germline V gene are MRHNA and SNTAGT. The CDR3 totals 12 residues. The CDR3 coding sequence is TGTGCCAGCAGCGACCAGGGTAGTGAGCAGTTCTTC. As protein: CASSDQGSEQFF.

CDR3 DNA sequence: TGTGCCAGCAGGGAACAGGGGACCTACGGGGCCAACGTCCTGACTTTC. Amino acids: CASREQGTYGANVLTF. The V and J genes are TRBV5-6 and TRBJ2-6, with TRBD1 matching over 7 bases. The length of the CDR3 is 16 residues. Per the germline V gene, CDR1 is SGHDT and CDR2 is YYEEEE. Losses at the gene ends were 5 bases for V and 4 bases for J; bases not matched to a gene: 9.

In DNA form, the CDR3 reads TGTGCCAGCAGCCTCGACGGACTCAACTACGAGCAGTACTTC. Translating gives CASSLDGLNYEQYF. V is TRBV7-8 and J is TRBJ2-7, with D perhaps TRBD2 (5 bases). The V end was cut by 5 bases, the J end by 3 bases, with 14 bases between. The CDR3 consists of 14 residues. Looked up from germline, CDR1 is SGHVS and CDR2 is FQNEAQ.

This rearrangement joins TRBV5-8 to TRBJ2-1; possible D gene TRBD1, 6 bases. CDR1 is SGHTS, CDR2 YDEGEE, per germline. CDR3 size: 17 residues. V was shortened by 0 bases and J by 5 bases, with 18 bases between the two germline ends. DNA for the CDR3: TGTGCCAGCAGCTTGGCGGTTAATCTGGGACAAAACAATGAGCAGTTCTTC. It specifies CASSLAVNLGQNNEQFF.

CDR3 coding DNA: TGTGCCAGCAGCTTAGTTACGGGGGAGAGTCAGCCCCAGCATTTT. Its protein is CASSLVTGESQPQHF. The chain joins TRBV7-2 to TRBJ1-5; D is possibly TRBD1 (5 bases). Germline-derived CDR1 and CDR2 are SGHTA and FQGNSA. This CDR3 contains 15 residues. The V and J ends lost 1 base and 6 bases respectively, with 13 bases between them.

The V gene is TRBV29-1, the J gene TRBJ1-5, with 8 bases that match TRBD1. Trimming took 6 bases from V and 0 from J; bases not matched to a gene: 4. The CDR3 spans 14 residues. Germline values: CDR1 SQVTM, CDR2 ANQGSEA. CDR3 DNA sequence: TGCAGCGTGAGGACAGGGAATAGCAATCAGCCCCAGCATTTT. It codes for CSVRTGNSNQPQHF.

This clone has more than one count but fewer than ten. The chain couples TRBV4-2 to TRBJ1-6; 8 positions agree with TRBD1. The CDR3 has 15 amino acids. The trim removed 3 bases at V and 9 bases at J, leaving 7 bases unmatched. CDR1 and CDR2 from the germline V gene are LGHNA and YNFKEQ. The CDR3 loop is CASSHEGQDGSPLHF. The CDR3 DNA sequence: TGTGCCAGCAGCCATGAGGGACAGGATGGTTCACCCCTCCACTTT.

CDR3 sequence: CASSPGPGRNTGELFF. The CDR3 DNA follows: TGTGCCAGCAGCCCCGGCCCGGGAAGGAACACCGGGGAGCTGTTTTTT. The rearrangement uses TRBV7-9 and TRBJ2-2; D perhaps matches TRBD2 (5 bases). Trimming stripped 5 bases from V and 1 base from J, with 14 bases between. From germline, CDR1 is SEHNR and CDR2 FQNEAQ (reference sequence). The CDR3 spans 16 residues.

V and J are TRBV11-2 and TRBJ1-5; 7 bases fit TRBD1. The CDR3 length is 15 residues. Germline V gene lookup returns CDR1 SGHAT and CDR2 FQNNGV. J lost 4 bases, V lost 5 bases, and 8 bases had no gene match. DNA for the CDR3: TGTGCCAGCAGCCGAAACAGGGGTGGTAATCAGCCCCAGCATTTT. Protein: CASSRNRGGNQPQHF.

This clone was counted between two and nine times. The chain employs TRBV11-2 and TRBJ1-3; possible D gene TRBD1, 5 bases. Germline CDR1 SGHAT, CDR2 FQNNGV. The CDR3 contains 17 residues. Trimming pared 0 bases from V and 0 bases from J, leaving 12 bases between. In DNA, the CDR3 is TGTGCCAGCAGCTTAGAACCTACAGGCGTCTCTGGAAACACCATATATTTT. It codes for CASSLEPTGVSGNTIYF.